This paragraph covers one T cell receptor beta chain sequence. Its antigen remains unknown. As for time point: patch test 1, 2 weeks after DPC sensitization. As to treatment: therapeutic diphenylcyclopropenone sensitization with weekly scalp DPC. Losses at the gene ends were 3 bases for V and 4 bases for J; bases not matched to a gene: 6. This CDR3 region has 15 residues. MiXCR, run by TCRdb on the RACE reads, gives a single entry per CDR3 protein. The table includes nearly 350,000 distinct CDR3 sequences, around 7% detected once. The data were taken from a study of human T cells and chemical hapten exposure. The study, taken as a whole, reports: Higher patch test scores went with higher counts of PT1 expanded TCRs.

The source of this sequence is a woman in her late teens or twenties with alopecia areata. Some clones in this sample may be carry-over from other donors' samples. Sequenced material: whole blood, taken in connection with sensitization to the hapten diphenylcyclopropenone (DPC). The chain employs TRBV12-3 or TRBV12-4 and TRBJ1-1; 9 nucleotides line up with TRBD1. The CDR3 here is CASSFLTTGGTEAFF. The DNA of the CDR3 is TGTGCCAGCAGTTTCCTCACGACAGGGGGCACTGAAGCTTTCTTT.